The sequence of this T cell receptor (beta chain) was determined in a study of cytomegalovirus exposure and HLA in healthy donors. Overall study: Within an early data release were tens of millions of unique TCRs drawn from HLA-typed donors.

With regard to this clone: Its antigen is not identified.

PCR involved 60 Vbeta and 13 Jbeta primers. This table comes from immunoSEQ multiplex PCR, and its TCRdb copy is limited to in-frame clones, with some not included. The repertoire includes over 150,000 clones, roughly 78% of them detected once, and 1% sits in the top ten. Study-wide points: A prior analysis recorded that most TCR beta V segments were productive about 90% or about 30% of the time. In vitro testing confirmed a few CMV-associated chains as specific for CMV antigens. It was approximately 150 TCR beta chains that were listed as cytomegalovirus-associated.

The CDR3 sequence is 10 residues long. The V gene lost 0 bases and the J gene lost 10 bases, with 6 bases spanning the gap. Germline CDR1 reads DFQATT; CDR2 reads SNEGSKA (reference sequence). Material for sequencing was PBMCs. The TCR was taken from a woman between 50 and 59 years old in good health and CMV-seropositive. V usage is TRBV20-1 and J usage is TRBJ1-1; no definite D call. CDR3 nucleotides: TGCAGTGCTAGAGATACATTAGCTTTCTTT. Its translation: CSARDTLAFF.